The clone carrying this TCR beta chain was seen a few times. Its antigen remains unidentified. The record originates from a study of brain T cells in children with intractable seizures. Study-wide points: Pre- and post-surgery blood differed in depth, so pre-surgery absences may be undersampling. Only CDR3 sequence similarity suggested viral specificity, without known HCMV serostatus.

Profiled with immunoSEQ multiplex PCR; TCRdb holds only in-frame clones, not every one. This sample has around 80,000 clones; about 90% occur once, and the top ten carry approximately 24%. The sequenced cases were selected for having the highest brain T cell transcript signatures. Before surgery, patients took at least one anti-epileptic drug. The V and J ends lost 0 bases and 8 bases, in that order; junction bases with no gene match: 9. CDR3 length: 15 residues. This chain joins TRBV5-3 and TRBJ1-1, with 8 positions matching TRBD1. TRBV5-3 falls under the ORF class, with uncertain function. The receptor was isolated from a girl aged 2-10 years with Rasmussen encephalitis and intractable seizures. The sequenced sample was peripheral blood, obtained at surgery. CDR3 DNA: TGTGCCAGAAGCTTGGCCGGACAGGGAAAGATCGAAGCTTTCTTT. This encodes CARSLAGQGKIEAFF.